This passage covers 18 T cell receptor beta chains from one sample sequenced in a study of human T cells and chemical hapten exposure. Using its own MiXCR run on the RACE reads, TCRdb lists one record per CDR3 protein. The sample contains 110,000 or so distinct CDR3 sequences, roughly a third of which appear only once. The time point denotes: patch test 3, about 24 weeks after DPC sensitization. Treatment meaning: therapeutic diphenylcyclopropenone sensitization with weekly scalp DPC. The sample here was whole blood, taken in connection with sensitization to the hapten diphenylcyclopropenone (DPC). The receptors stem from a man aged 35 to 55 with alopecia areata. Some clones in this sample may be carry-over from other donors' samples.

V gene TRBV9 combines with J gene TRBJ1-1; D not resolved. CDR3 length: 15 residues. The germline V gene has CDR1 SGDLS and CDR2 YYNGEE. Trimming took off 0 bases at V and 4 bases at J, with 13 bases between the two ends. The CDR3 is CASSVEGEALTEAFF. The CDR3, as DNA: TGTGCCAGCAGCGTAGAGGGAGAGGCTCTCACTGAAGCTTTCTTT.

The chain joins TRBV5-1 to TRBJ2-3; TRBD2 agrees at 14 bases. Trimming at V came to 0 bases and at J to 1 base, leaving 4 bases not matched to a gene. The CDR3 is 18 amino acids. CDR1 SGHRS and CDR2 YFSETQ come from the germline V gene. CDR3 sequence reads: CASSLGTSGRTGTDTQYF. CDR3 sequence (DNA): TGCGCCAGCAGCTTGGGGACTAGCGGGAGGACGGGCACAGATACGCAGTATTTT.

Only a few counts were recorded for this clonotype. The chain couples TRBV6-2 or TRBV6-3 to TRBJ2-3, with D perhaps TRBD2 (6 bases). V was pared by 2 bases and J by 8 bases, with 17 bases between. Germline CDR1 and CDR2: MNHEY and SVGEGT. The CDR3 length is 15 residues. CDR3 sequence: CASSYGGLPEGTQYF. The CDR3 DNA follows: TGTGCCAGCAGTTACGGGGGACTTCCCGAAGGTACGCAGTATTTT.

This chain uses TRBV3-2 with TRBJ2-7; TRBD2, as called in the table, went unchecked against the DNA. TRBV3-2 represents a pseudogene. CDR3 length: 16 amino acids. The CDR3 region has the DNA TGTGCCAGCAGCCATGAGACTAGCGGGGGGTCCTACGAGCAGTACGTC. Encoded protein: CASSHETSGGSYEQYV.

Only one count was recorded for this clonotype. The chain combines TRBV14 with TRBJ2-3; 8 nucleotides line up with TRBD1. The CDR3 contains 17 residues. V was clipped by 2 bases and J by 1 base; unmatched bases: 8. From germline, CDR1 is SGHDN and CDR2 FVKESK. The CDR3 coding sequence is TGTGCCAGCAGCCAACGGAGACAGGGGCTCGGCACAGATACGCAGTATTTT. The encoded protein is CASSQRRQGLGTDTQYF. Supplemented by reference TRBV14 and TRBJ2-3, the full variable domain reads EAGVTQFPSHSVIEKGQTVTLRCDPISGHDNLYWYRRVMGKEIKFLLHFVKESKQDESGMPNNRFLAERTGGTYSTLKVQPAELEDSGVYFCASSQRRQGLGTDTQYFGPGTRLTVL.

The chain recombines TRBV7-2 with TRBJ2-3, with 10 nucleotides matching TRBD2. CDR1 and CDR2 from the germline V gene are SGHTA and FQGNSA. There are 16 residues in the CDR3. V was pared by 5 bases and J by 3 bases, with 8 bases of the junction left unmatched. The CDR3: CASSLGPGLATDTQYF. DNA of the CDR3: TGTGCCAGCAGCCTAGGGCCGGGACTAGCGACAGATACGCAGTATTTT.

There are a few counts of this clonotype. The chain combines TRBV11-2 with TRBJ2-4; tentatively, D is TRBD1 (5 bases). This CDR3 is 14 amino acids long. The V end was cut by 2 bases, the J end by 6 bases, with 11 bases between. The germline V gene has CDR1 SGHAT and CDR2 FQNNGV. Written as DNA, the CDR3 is TGTGCCAGCAGCTTATCGATGACAGTAAACATTCAGTACTTC. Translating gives CASSLSMTVNIQYF.

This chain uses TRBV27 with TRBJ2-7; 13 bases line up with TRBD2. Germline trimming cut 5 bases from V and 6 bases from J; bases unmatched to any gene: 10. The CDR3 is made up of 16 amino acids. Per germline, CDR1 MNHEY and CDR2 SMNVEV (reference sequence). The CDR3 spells CASSQTSGRTRGEQYV. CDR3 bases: TGTGCCAGCAGTCAGACTAGCGGGAGGACTCGGGGCGAGCAGTACGTC.

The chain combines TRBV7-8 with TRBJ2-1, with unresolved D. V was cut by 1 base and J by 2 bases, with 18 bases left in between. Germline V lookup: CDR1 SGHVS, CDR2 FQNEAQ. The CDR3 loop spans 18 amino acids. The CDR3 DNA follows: TGTGCCAGCAGCTTAGTACGAACGCTAGGTGGGGCCTACAATGAGCAGTTCTTC. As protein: CASSLVRTLGGAYNEQFF.

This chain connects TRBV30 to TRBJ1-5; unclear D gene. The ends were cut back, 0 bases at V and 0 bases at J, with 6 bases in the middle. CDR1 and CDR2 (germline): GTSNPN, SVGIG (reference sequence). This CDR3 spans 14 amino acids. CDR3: CAWSVGTSNQPQHF. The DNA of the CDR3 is TGTGCCTGGAGTGTAGGAACTAGCAATCAGCCCCAGCATTTT.

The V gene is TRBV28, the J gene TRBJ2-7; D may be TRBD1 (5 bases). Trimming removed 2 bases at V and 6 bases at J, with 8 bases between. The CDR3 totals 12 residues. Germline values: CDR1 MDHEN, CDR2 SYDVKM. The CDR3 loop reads CASSLQGFEQYF. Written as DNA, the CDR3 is TGTGCCAGCAGTTTACAGGGTTTCGAGCAGTACTTC.

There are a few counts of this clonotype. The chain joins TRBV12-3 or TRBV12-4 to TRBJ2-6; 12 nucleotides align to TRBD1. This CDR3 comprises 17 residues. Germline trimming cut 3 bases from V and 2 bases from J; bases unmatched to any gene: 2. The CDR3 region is CASSFGTGGAGANVLTF. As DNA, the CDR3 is TGTGCCAGCAGTTTTGGGACAGGGGGCGCTGGGGCCAACGTCCTGACTTTC.

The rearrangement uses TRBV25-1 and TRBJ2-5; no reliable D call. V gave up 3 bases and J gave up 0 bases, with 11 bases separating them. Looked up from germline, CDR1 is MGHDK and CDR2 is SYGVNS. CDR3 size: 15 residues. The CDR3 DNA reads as TGTGCCAGCAGTGAGGCGGAATGGTACCAAGAGACCCAGTACTTC. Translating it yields CASSEAEWYQETQYF.

The chain's CDR3 is CASSQGTGEQYF. CDR3 sequence (DNA): TGTGCCAGCAGTCAAGGGACAGGGGAGCAGTACTTC. The gene calls are TRBV6-5 and TRBJ2-7; 9 bases map to TRBD1. Germline trimming cut 5 bases from V and 7 bases from J; bases unmatched to any gene: 3. CDR1 and CDR2 (germline): MNHEY, SVGAGI. The CDR3 is 12 amino acids.

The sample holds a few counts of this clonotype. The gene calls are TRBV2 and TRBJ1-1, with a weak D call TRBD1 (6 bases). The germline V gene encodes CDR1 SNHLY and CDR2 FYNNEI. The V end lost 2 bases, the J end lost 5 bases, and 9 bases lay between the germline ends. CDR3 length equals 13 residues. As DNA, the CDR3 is TGTGCCAGCAGTGAACAGGGGTTGACTGAAGCTTTCTTT. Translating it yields CASSEQGLTEAFF.

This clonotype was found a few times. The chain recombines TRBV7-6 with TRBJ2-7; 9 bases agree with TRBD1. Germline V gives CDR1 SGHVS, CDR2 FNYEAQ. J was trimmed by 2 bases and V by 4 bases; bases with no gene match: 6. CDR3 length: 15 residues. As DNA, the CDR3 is TGTGCCAGCAGCTCCACAGGGACAGGGCCCTACGAGCAGTACTTC. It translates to CASSSTGTGPYEQYF.

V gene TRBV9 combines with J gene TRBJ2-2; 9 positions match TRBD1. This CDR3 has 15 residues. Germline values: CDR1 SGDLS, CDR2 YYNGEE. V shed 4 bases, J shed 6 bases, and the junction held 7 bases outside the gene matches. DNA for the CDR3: TGTGCCAGCAGCTGGACAGGGGATGACCCCGGGGAGCTGTTTTTT. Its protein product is CASSWTGDDPGELFF. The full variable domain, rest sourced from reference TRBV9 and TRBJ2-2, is DSGVTQTPKHLITATGQRVTLRCSPRSGDLSVYWYQQSLDQGLQFLIQYYNGEERAKGNILERFSAQQFPDLHSELNLSSLELGDSALYFCASSWTGDDPGELFFGEGSRLTVL.

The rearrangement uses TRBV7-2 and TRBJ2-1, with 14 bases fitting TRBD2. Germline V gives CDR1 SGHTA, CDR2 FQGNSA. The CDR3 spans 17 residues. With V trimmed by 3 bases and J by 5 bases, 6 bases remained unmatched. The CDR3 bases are TGTGCCAGCAGCTTGGCGGGACTAGCGGGAGTTAACAATGAGCAGTTCTTC. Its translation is CASSLAGLAGVNNEQFF. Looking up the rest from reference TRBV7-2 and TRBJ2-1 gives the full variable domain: GAGVSQSPSNKVTEKGKDVELRCDPISGHTALYWYRQSLGQGLEFLIYFQGNSAPDKSGLPSDRFSAERTGGSVSTLTIQRTQQEDSAVYLCASSLAGLAGVNNEQFFGPGTRLTVL.